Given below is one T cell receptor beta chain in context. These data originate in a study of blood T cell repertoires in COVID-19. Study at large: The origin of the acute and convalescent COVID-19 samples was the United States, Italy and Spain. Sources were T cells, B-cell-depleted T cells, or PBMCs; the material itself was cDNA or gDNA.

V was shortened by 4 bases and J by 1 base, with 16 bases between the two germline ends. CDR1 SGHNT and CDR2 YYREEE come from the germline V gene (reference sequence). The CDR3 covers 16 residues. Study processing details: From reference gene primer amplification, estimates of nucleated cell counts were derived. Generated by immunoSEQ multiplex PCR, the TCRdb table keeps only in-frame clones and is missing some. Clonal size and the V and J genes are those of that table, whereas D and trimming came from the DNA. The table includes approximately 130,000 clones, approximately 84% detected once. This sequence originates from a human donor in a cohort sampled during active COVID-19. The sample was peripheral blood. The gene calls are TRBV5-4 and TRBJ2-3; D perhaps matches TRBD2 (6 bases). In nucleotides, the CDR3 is TGTGCCAGCAGCCCAGGAGGGCGGGGCCGCACAGATACGCAGTATTTT. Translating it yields CASSPGGRGRTDTQYF.